Listed here are 32 T cell receptor beta chains from one sample, sequenced in a study of cytomegalovirus exposure and HLA in healthy donors. The PCR employed 60 Vbeta primers together with 13 Jbeta primers. Here immunoSEQ multiplex PCR was the method, and the copy in TCRdb shows in-frame clones only, minus some. This sample has around 200,000 clones; less than 85% occur once, and the top ten carry 0.65%. Sequenced material: PBMCs. Receptor source: a boy aged 10-17 years in good health and CMV-seronegative.

The CDR3, as DNA: TGCGCCAGCAGCGAACCATGGGGAGGCAACACTGAAGCTTTCTTT. This translates into CASSEPWGGNTEAFF. This rearrangement joins TRBV5-1 to TRBJ1-1; D uncertain. Germline V lookup: CDR1 SGHRS, CDR2 YFSETQ. The ends were cut back, 4 bases at V and 2 bases at J, with 15 bases in the middle. This CDR3 comprises 15 residues.

CDR3 amino acids: CASSPRGANEKLFF. The CDR3 bases are TGTGCCAGCAGTCCTCGGGGAGCTAATGAAAAACTGTTTTTT. The chain employs TRBV7-9 and TRBJ1-4, with D unclear. The CDR3 covers 14 residues. V gave up 6 bases and J gave up 3 bases, with 11 bases separating them. Looked up from germline, CDR1 is SEHNR and CDR2 is FQNEAQ (reference sequence).

The J gene is TRBJ2-1, the V gene TRBV9, with a possible D match to TRBD1 (5 bases). CDR3 size: 15 residues. The V gene's germline CDR1 is SGDLS and CDR2 YYNGEE. Trimming shortened V by 6 bases and J by 4 bases, and 17 bases separated the two germline ends. Written as DNA, the CDR3 is TGTGCCAGCACCCAAGGACAAGAATCTTACAATGAGCAGTTCTTC. Its protein is CASTQGQESYNEQFF. Looking up the rest from reference TRBV9 and TRBJ2-1 gives the full variable domain: DSGVTQTPKHLITATGQRVTLRCSPRSGDLSVYWYQQSLDQGLQFLIQYYNGEERAKGNILERFSAQQFPDLHSELNLSSLELGDSALYFCASTQGQESYNEQFFGPGTRLTVL.

V is TRBV11-3 and J is TRBJ2-5, with 8 bases lining up with TRBD2. V shed 5 bases and J 3 bases; nucleotides not matched to a gene: 5. Germline CDR1 is SGHNT and CDR2 is YENEEA. This CDR3 contains 14 residues. The CDR3 region is CASSITSGEETQYF. As DNA, the CDR3 is TGTGCCAGCAGCATAACTAGCGGAGAAGAGACCCAGTACTTC.

The gene calls are TRBV30 and TRBJ1-2; D may be TRBD1 (6 bases). CDR3 size: 14 residues. The V end was cut by 3 bases, the J end by 6 bases, with 17 bases between. The germline V gene encodes CDR1 GTSNPN and CDR2 SVGIG (reference sequence). Here the CDR3 reads CAWSVGGAFDGYTF. The CDR3 coding sequence is TGTGCCTGGAGCGTTGGGGGGGCATTTGATGGCTACACCTTC.

The V gene is TRBV19, the J gene TRBJ1-1; 10 bases map to TRBD1. Germline V gene sequence: CDR1 LNHDA, CDR2 SQIVND (reference sequence). J was trimmed by 10 bases and V by 4 bases; bases with no gene match: 18. This CDR3 has 17 amino acids. In nucleotides, the CDR3 is TGTGCCAGTAGTAAACTCGGGACAGGGGACGCAGATGGGGGAGCTTTCTTT. Translating gives CASSKLGTGDADGGAFF.

This clone was recorded once. The gene calls are TRBV7-2 and TRBJ1-5; D perhaps matches TRBD1 (6 bases). The CDR3 sequence is 13 residues long. In germline, CDR1 is SGHTA, CDR2 FQGNSA. Trimming left V 3 bases short and J 7 bases short, with 10 bases between. CDR3 residues: CASSFRGGQPQHF. In nucleotides, the CDR3 is TGTGCCAGCAGCTTTCGAGGGGGACAGCCCCAGCATTTT.

V and J are TRBV30 and TRBJ1-2; 7 bases fit TRBD1. J was trimmed by 0 bases and V by 2 bases; bases with no gene match: 3. Per the germline V gene, CDR1 is GTSNPN and CDR2 is SVGIG (reference sequence). CDR3 length: 14 amino acids. The CDR3 bases are TGTGCCTGGAGTTTAGGACAGGCTAACTATGGCTACACCTTC. As protein: CAWSLGQANYGYTF.

V gene TRBV23-1 combines with J gene TRBJ2-2, with TRBD2 matching over 8 bases. TRBV23-1 is assigned to the ORF class and has an uncertain function. This CDR3 has 16 residues. The trim removed 0 bases at V and 3 bases at J, leaving 3 bases unmatched. CDR3 in amino acids: CASSQSAGGYTGELFF. The CDR3 DNA sequence: TGCGCCAGCAGTCAATCGGCGGGGGGATACACCGGGGAGCTGTTTTTT.

CDR3 nucleotide sequence: TGTGCCAGCATCCTGGGGCGGGGGGGCCTTGAGACCCAGTACTTC. It translates to CASILGRGGLETQYF. The chain recombines TRBV5-5 with TRBJ2-5, with TRBD2 matching over 9 bases. V was clipped by 6 bases and J by 5 bases; unmatched bases: 11. The CDR3 extends over 15 amino acids. Looked up from germline, CDR1 is SGHKS and CDR2 is YYEKEE (reference sequence).

This clone was found once. The V and J genes are TRBV7-3 and TRBJ2-3; 9 bases are a match to TRBD2. Losses at the gene ends were 2 bases for V and 1 base for J; bases not matched to a gene: 1. The CDR3 is made up of 15 amino acids. The germline gives CDR1 SGHTA, CDR2 FQGTGA. The CDR3 bases are TGTGCCAGCAGCTTACAGCGGGGGGGCACAGATACGCAGTATTTT. Translation: CASSLQRGGTDTQYF. Full variable domain (missing parts from reference TRBV7-3 and TRBJ2-3): GAGVSQTPSNKVTEKGKYVELRCDPISGHTALYWYRQSLGQGPEFLIYFQGTGAADDSGLPNDRFFAVRPEGSVSTLKIQRTERGDSAVYLCASSLQRGGTDTQYFGPGTRLTVL.

The chain employs TRBV29-1 and TRBJ1-1, with no clear D. The V and J ends lost 8 bases and 0 bases respectively, with 13 bases between them. CDR1 is SQVTM, CDR2 ANQGSEA, per germline. The length of the CDR3 is 13 residues. This CDR3 is CSSRELLNTEAFF. The CDR3 region has the DNA TGCAGCTCTCGGGAGTTGTTGAACACTGAAGCTTTCTTT. The full variable domain, in which reference TRBV29-1 and TRBJ1-1 provide the parts outside the CDR3, is SAVISQKPSRDICQRGTSLTIQCQVDSQVTMMFWYRQQPGQSLTLIATANQGSEATYESGFVIDKFPISRPNLTFSTLTVSNMSPEDSSIYLCSSRELLNTEAFFGQGTRLTVV.

In this sample, this clone turned up once. The sample holds other DNA sequences that translate to the same CDR3. V and J are TRBV10-3 and TRBJ2-3; TRBD2 matches 8 bases. Per the germline V gene, CDR1 is ENHRY and CDR2 is SYGVKD. This CDR3 comprises 14 residues. The V segment lost 7 bases and the J segment 3 bases; nucleotides outside the gene matches: 6. The CDR3 reads CAIKLREGTDTQYF. The CDR3 DNA follows: TGTGCCATCAAACTACGGGAGGGGACAGATACGCAGTATTTT.

The chain carries TRBV5-5 and TRBJ1-1; D perhaps matches TRBD1 (5 bases). V gave up 3 bases and J gave up 1 base, with 10 bases separating them. The CDR3 covers 14 residues. The germline V gene has CDR1 SGHKS and CDR2 YYEKEE (reference sequence). Here the CDR3 DNA reads TGTGCCAGCAGCTCGGACGGGGGGAACACTGAAGCTTTCTTT. Translation: CASSSDGGNTEAFF.

This clone appeared once. V usage is TRBV5-1 and J usage is TRBJ1-1; 9 bases are a match to TRBD1. The V gene's germline CDR1 is SGHRS and CDR2 YFSETQ. This CDR3 contains 14 residues. Unmatched junction bases numbered 5, after V lost 4 bases and J lost 4 bases. In nucleotides, the CDR3 is TGCGCCAGCAGCCCGGGACAGGGTACCACTGAAGCTTTCTTT. It translates to CASSPGQGTTEAFF.

Comment on this clone: One junction end disagrees with the germline gene, perhaps due to a read error. V gene TRBV6-1 combines with J gene TRBJ1-5; a weak D match, TRBD1 (6 bases). The CDR3 runs 15 residues. CDR1 is MNHNS and CDR2 is SASEGT in the germline V gene. CDR3 sequence (DNA): TGTGCCAGCAGTAGGACAGCAAATAGCAATCAACCCCAGCATTTT. This sequence encodes CASSRTANSNQPQHF.

This clone turned up a few times. The chain couples TRBV19 to TRBJ1-3; 7 nucleotides line up with TRBD1. Trimming at V came to 6 bases and at J to 1 base, leaving 3 bases not matched to a gene. CDR3 length equals 14 residues. CDR1 and CDR2 from the germline V gene are LNHDA and SQIVND (reference sequence). CDR3 amino acids: CASRLTGSGNTIYF. Here the CDR3 DNA reads TGTGCCAGTAGATTGACAGGGTCTGGAAACACCATATATTTT.

This sequence joins TRBV6-1 and TRBJ1-4; D not certain. This CDR3 is built from 14 residues. Germline CDR1 is MNHNS and CDR2 is SASEGT. V was shortened by 8 bases and J by 5 bases, with 15 bases between the two germline ends. In DNA, the CDR3 is TGTGCCAGCGGACTTAGCTCGGTGAATGAAAAACTGTTTTTT. Its translation: CASGLSSVNEKLFF.

J is TRBJ1-1 and V is TRBV11-2, with 8 positions matching TRBD1. Germline CDR1 SGHAT, CDR2 FQNNGV. The CDR3 extends over 14 amino acids. Trimming cost V 3 bases and J 0 bases; bases outside gene matches: 0. The CDR3 region has the DNA TGTGCCAGCAGCTTGACAGGGGTGAACACTGAAGCTTTCTTT. Its protein product is CASSLTGVNTEAFF.

V gene TRBV5-6 combines with J gene TRBJ1-1, with D maybe TRBD1 (5 bases). The CDR3 consists of 15 residues. V was pared by 3 bases and J by 3 bases, with 15 bases between. Germline-derived CDR1 and CDR2 are SGHDT and YYEEEE. The CDR3 nucleotides are TGTGCCAGCAGCTCAATGGACGGGGGAGACACTGAAGCTTTCTTT. Residues: CASSSMDGGDTEAFF.

CDR3 DNA sequence: TGTGCCAGCAGTTACAAATCGGGAGCGCATCCCTATGGCTACACCTTC. The encoded protein is CASSYKSGAHPYGYTF. The chain uses TRBV6-5 and TRBJ1-2; D gene uncertain. The CDR3 is 16 amino acids. The germline CDR1 and CDR2 sequences are MNHEY and SVGAGI. V lost 2 bases and J 4 bases, leaving 17 bases between the germline ends.

The V gene is TRBV5-4, the J gene TRBJ1-1; the match to TRBD1 covers 9 bases. V gave up 4 bases and J gave up 5 bases; unmatched junction bases: 9. This CDR3 has 15 residues. The germline V gene has CDR1 SGHNT and CDR2 YYREEE (reference sequence). CDR3 nucleotides: TGTGCCAGCAGCCCAAGTAGGACAGGGGTAACTGAAGCTTTCTTT. As protein: CASSPSRTGVTEAFF. Using reference TRBV5-4 and TRBJ1-1 for the parts outside the CDR3, the full variable domain is ETGVTQSPTHLIKTRGQQVTLRCSSQSGHNTVSWYQQALGQGPQFIFQYYREEENGRGNFPPRFSGLQFPNYSSELNVNALELDDSALYLCASSPSRTGVTEAFFGQGTRLTVV.

The chain joins TRBV10-3 to TRBJ1-2; a weak D match, TRBD1 (5 bases). Trimming left V 8 bases short and J 1 base short, with 11 bases between. CDR3 size: 13 residues. Germline V gene sequence: CDR1 ENHRY, CDR2 SYGVKD. This chain's CDR3 is CAIGRTSNYGYTF. The CDR3 region has the DNA TGTGCCATCGGACGGACAAGTAACTATGGCTACACCTTC.

The chain combines TRBV9 with TRBJ2-3; 7 bases align to TRBD1. Germline V gene lookup returns CDR1 SGDLS and CDR2 YYNGEE. J was trimmed by 4 bases and V by 3 bases; bases with no gene match: 2. This CDR3 comprises 13 residues. CDR3 residues: CASSAQGADTQYF. CDR3 nucleotide sequence: TGTGCCAGCAGCGCCCAGGGGGCAGATACGCAGTATTTT.

This chain links TRBV30 with TRBJ1-3, with 7 nucleotides matching TRBD1. The CDR3 spans 15 residues. Unmatched junction bases numbered 8, after V lost 3 bases and J lost 3 bases. Germline assignment: CDR1 GTSNPN and CDR2 SVGIG (reference sequence). CDR3 coding DNA: TGTGCCTGGAGCCCTGACAGGGTGTATGGAAACACCATATATTTT. Protein sequence: CAWSPDRVYGNTIYF. The whole variable domain, remainder taken from reference TRBV30 and TRBJ1-3, is SQTIHQWPATLVQPVGSPLSLECTVEGTSNPNLYWYRQAAGRGLQLLFYSVGIGQISSEVPQNLSASRPQDRQFILSSKKLLLSDSGFYLCAWSPDRVYGNTIYFGEGSWLTVV.

This chain uses TRBV6-5 with TRBJ2-3; possibly TRBD2 for D (5 bases). There are 15 residues in the CDR3. Trimming shortened V by 10 bases and J by 6 bases, and 23 bases separated the two germline ends. Germline CDR1 MNHEY, CDR2 SVGAGI. CDR3 DNA sequence: TGTGCCACCCGCTCGGGGTTGCGGGCGCGGGATACGCAGTATTTT. Its translation: CATRSGLRARDTQYF.

Only one count was recorded for this clone. The chain is built from TRBV5-1 and TRBJ2-1, with TRBD1 as a possible D gene (6 bases). The CDR3 totals 15 residues. V lost 2 bases to trimming and J lost 0 bases, with 9 bases between them. Germline CDR1 reads SGHRS; CDR2 reads YFSETQ. The CDR3 here is CASSFEGDSYNEQFF. The CDR3 region has the DNA TGCGCCAGCAGCTTCGAGGGGGACTCCTACAATGAGCAGTTCTTC.

The gene calls are TRBV12-5 and TRBJ1-1, with D perhaps matching TRBD1 (6 bases). CDR3 length equals 15 residues. With 1 base removed from V and 3 bases from J, the gap between germline ends came to 12 bases. CDR1 and CDR2 (germline): LGHNT, FRNRAP. The CDR3 spells CASGLDRVLDTEAFF. CDR3 nucleotide sequence: TGTGCTAGTGGTTTGGACAGGGTTTTGGACACTGAAGCTTTCTTT. The variable domain in full, with the rest retrieved from reference TRBV12-5 and TRBJ1-1, is DARVTQTPRHKVTEMGQEVTMRCQPILGHNTVFWYRQTMMQGLELLAYFRNRAPLDDSGMPKDRFSAEMPDATLATLKIQPSEPRDSAVYFCASGLDRVLDTEAFFGQGTRLTVV.

This clone was found once. Other DNA sequences in the sample encode the same CDR3. The V and J genes are TRBV19 and TRBJ1-1; D gene ambiguous. CDR3 size: 12 residues. Germline V gene lookup returns CDR1 LNHDA and CDR2 SQIVND (reference sequence). V was shortened by 7 bases and J by 5 bases, with 11 bases between the two germline ends. CDR3 DNA: TGTGCCAGTACCTCGCGGAGAACTGAAGCTTTCTTT. Protein: CASTSRRTEAFF.

This sequence joins TRBV21-1 and TRBJ2-3; the table gives TRBD2 as D, unverified against the DNA. TRBV21-1 is tagged as a pseudogene. The CDR3 is 15 residues long. The CDR3 DNA reads as TGTGCCAGCAGCAGTAAAGCGGAACTATTGGATACGCAGTATTTT. Protein product: CASSSKAELLDTQYF.

About this clone: The germline gene is not matched at one end of the junction; a read error may be the cause. The chain employs TRBV6-6 and TRBJ2-7; 7 nucleotides match TRBD2. Germline V gene lookup returns CDR1 MNHNY and CDR2 SVGAGI (reference sequence). CDR3 size: 15 residues. CDR3 in amino acids: CASRDPPSGNYDQYF. CDR3 in DNA: TGTGCCAGCAGGGATCCCCCTAGCGGTAACTACGATCAGTACTTC.

J is TRBJ2-7 and V is TRBV2; 7 nucleotides agree with TRBD2. V was clipped by 7 bases and J by 6 bases; unmatched bases: 12. Germline assignment: CDR1 SNHLY and CDR2 FYNNEI. The CDR3 spans 14 residues. The CDR3 here is CASTVRGGSPEQYF. CDR3 nucleotides: TGTGCCAGCACTGTTCGGGGCGGGAGCCCCGAGCAGTACTTC.